This TCR beta chain was recorded in a study of T cell repertoires in cytomegalovirus infection. About the study: Public signatures in TCR beta pointed to CMV infection and matching HLA type.

On this clonotype itself: What it binds is unknown.

TCRdb used MiXCR to reprocess the reads, holding one entry per CDR3 protein. In the table there are hundreds of thousands of distinct CDR3 sequences, roughly 30% of which are singletons. Whole-study findings and limits: Frequencies of public TCR beta families were cumulated, and this identified carriers of CMV plus the relevant HLA. HLA-C-restricted CMV-specific TCR beta clonotypes were dominant in the ex vivo response.

This specimen was cultured CD8+ T cells from PBMCs, taken from culture after CMV antigen stimulation. The origin of this receptor is a human donor in good health (CMV status not recorded). Some clones in this sample may be carry-over from other donors' samples.

This CDR3 reads CASSLPLAGSYNEQFF. CDR3 coding DNA: TGTGCCAGCAGTTTACCCCTAGCGGGGTCCTACAATGAGCAGTTCTTC. The V and J genes are TRBV27 and TRBJ2-1; 9 bases are shared with TRBD2. The J segment lost 1 base and the V segment lost 2 bases, leaving 3 bases of the junction unmatched. CDR3 size: 16 residues. Germline CDR1 reads MNHEY; CDR2 reads SMNVEV (reference sequence).